The present T cell receptor (beta chain) was sequenced within a study of cytomegalovirus exposure and HLA in healthy donors. The study ran its PCR with 60 Vbeta and 13 Jbeta primers. TCRdb keeps only in-frame clones here, not all; method: immunoSEQ multiplex PCR. The repertoire holds about 130,000 clones, with approximately 84% as singletons. In this sample, this clone turned up a few times. The germline V gene encodes CDR1 SGHTA and CDR2 FQGNSA. V shed 0 bases and J 5 bases; nucleotides not matched to a gene: 12. The CDR3 consists of 17 residues. The clonotype was recovered from a woman between 40 and 55 years old in good health and CMV-seronegative. The sample comprised PBMCs. This sequence joins TRBV7-2 and TRBJ2-5; 7 nucleotides line up with TRBD1. The CDR3: CASSLAGVPGGRETQYF. In nucleotides, the CDR3 is TGTGCCAGCAGCTTAGCGGGGGTGCCAGGGGGAAGGGAGACCCAGTACTTC.